This T cell receptor beta chain was found in a study of Ad26.COV2.S vaccination and SARS-CoV-2 variants. General study findings and limits: In TCR breadth and depth analyses, total T cell responses may have been underestimated.

Assay used: immunoSEQ multiplex PCR; TCRdb lists only in-frame clones, some missing. The sample lists some 640,000 clones, roughly nine tenths occurring once. Specified treatment: roughly 20 received Ad26.COV2.S at low or high dose, single or two shots; five or six received placebo; per-sample allocation not given. Day 63 following the first vaccine or placebo injection was when the samples were taken. Concerning this clone itself: Its antigen is not identified.

Specimen: peripheral blood, collected in a trial of Ad26.COV2.S vaccine versus placebo. The clonotype was recovered from a person aged 18 to 65 who received the Ad26.COV2.S COVID-19 vaccine or a placebo.

For the CDR3, the DNA is TGTGCCAGTAGTATAAGAAGGGACTCTGAAGCTTTCTTT. Residues: CASSIRRDSEAFF. J is TRBJ1-1 and V is TRBV19; tentative D call: TRBD1 (5 bases). V gave up 2 bases and J gave up 6 bases, with 10 bases separating them. This CDR3 is 13 amino acids long. Per the germline V gene, CDR1 is LNHDA and CDR2 is SQIVND (reference sequence).